This is a list of T cell receptor beta chains from one sample in a study of T cells in Graves' hyperthyroidism and ophthalmopathy. TCRdb re-called the multiplex PCR reads through MiXCR, storing one row per CDR3 protein. The sample carries about 610,000 distinct CDR3 sequences, roughly 14% recorded once. Sequencing was carried out using blood. The receptors come from a woman in her forties with Graves' ophthalmopathy. CDR3s include the opening cysteine and the closing phenylalanine or tryptophan. Each record gives: J gene, V gene, D gene, clone size, CDR3 protein, CDR3 DNA. A D gene is named only where the DNA matches it firmly. The listing skips clone size in some rows; elsewhere it reads once, few, many or a size class.

j_call: TRBJ2-1
v_call: TRBV13
d_call: .
clone_size: few
cdr3_aa: CASRGRGIEQFF
cdr3_nt: TGTGCCAGCAGGGGTCGCGGCATTGAGCAGTTCTTC

j_call: TRBJ1-5
v_call: TRBV12-3/TRBV12-4
d_call: TRBD1
clone_size: .
cdr3_aa: CASSLPGGINQPQHF
cdr3_nt: TGTGCCAGCAGTTTGCCAGGGGGTATCAATCAGCCCCAGCATTTT

j_call: TRBJ1-3
v_call: TRBV20-1
d_call: .
clone_size: few
cdr3_aa: CSARNWESSGNTIYF
cdr3_nt: TGCAGTGCTAGAAATTGGGAGAGCTCTGGAAACACCATATATTTT

j_call: TRBJ2-7
v_call: TRBV29-1
d_call: .
clone_size: many
cdr3_aa: CSVAIKNEQYF
cdr3_nt: TGCAGCGTCGCAATTAAGAACGAGCAGTACTTC

j_call: TRBJ1-1
v_call: TRBV2
d_call: .
clone_size: many
cdr3_aa: CASSEARGGTEAFF
cdr3_nt: TGTGCCAGCAGTGAAGCGCGGGGGGGGACTGAAGCTTTCTTT

j_call: TRBJ1-5
v_call: TRBV6-1
d_call: TRBD1
clone_size: .
cdr3_aa: CASGRGQGGIVNQPQHF
cdr3_nt: TGTGCCAGCGGACGGGGACAGGGGGGCATCGTCAATCAGCCCCAGCATTTT

j_call: TRBJ2-2
v_call: TRBV27
d_call: TRBD2
clone_size: few
cdr3_aa: CASSLLAGVNTGELFF
cdr3_nt: TGTGCCAGCAGTTTACTAGCGGGAGTTAACACCGGGGAGCTGTTTTTT

j_call: TRBJ1-2
v_call: TRBV20-1
d_call: TRBD1
clone_size: many
cdr3_aa: CSARVADRDGYTF
cdr3_nt: TGCAGTGCTAGAGTCGCAGACAGGGATGGCTACACCTTC

j_call: TRBJ1-2
v_call: TRBV28
d_call: TRBD1
clone_size: many
cdr3_aa: CASRGTGGGYGYTF
cdr3_nt: TGTGCCAGCAGAGGGACAGGGGGTGGCTATGGCTACACCTTC

j_call: TRBJ2-6
v_call: TRBV4-1
d_call: .
clone_size: few
cdr3_aa: CASSLARGYGANVLTF
cdr3_nt: TGCGCCAGCAGCCTTGCAAGGGGGTATGGGGCCAACGTCCTGACTTTC

j_call: TRBJ2-7
v_call: TRBV11-2
d_call: TRBD2
clone_size: .
cdr3_aa: CASSLEASGRLSYEQYF
cdr3_nt: TGTGCCAGCAGCTTAGAGGCTAGCGGGAGGCTCTCCTACGAGCAGTACTTC

j_call: TRBJ2-2
v_call: TRBV11-2
d_call: .
clone_size: many
cdr3_aa: CASSFQGTGELFF
cdr3_nt: TGTGCCAGCAGCTTTCAAGGGACCGGGGAGCTGTTTTTT

j_call: TRBJ2-7
v_call: TRBV28
d_call: .
clone_size: many
cdr3_aa: CASSFEDGAYEQYF
cdr3_nt: TGTGCCAGCAGTTTTGAGGACGGAGCCTACGAGCAGTACTTC

j_call: TRBJ2-7
v_call: TRBV6-2/TRBV6-3
d_call: TRBD1
clone_size: .
cdr3_aa: CASSYGGTGKHEQYF
cdr3_nt: TGTGCCAGCAGTTACGGCGGGACAGGGAAACACGAGCAGTACTTC

j_call: TRBJ2-6
v_call: TRBV6-2/TRBV6-3
d_call: .
clone_size: .
cdr3_aa: CASTQGVHTSGANVLTF
cdr3_nt: TGTGCCAGCACCCAGGGCGTACATACATCTGGGGCCAACGTCCTGACTTTC

j_call: TRBJ2-7
v_call: TRBV6-4
d_call: .
clone_size: many
cdr3_aa: CASSDPPRDREQYF
cdr3_nt: TGTGCCAGCAGTGACCCACCACGGGACCGCGAGCAGTACTTC

j_call: TRBJ2-7
v_call: TRBV5-1
d_call: .
clone_size: few
cdr3_aa: CASRSLQAYEQYF
cdr3_nt: TGCGCCAGCAGGTCCCTTCAGGCCTACGAGCAGTACTTC

j_call: TRBJ2-5
v_call: TRBV7-6
d_call: .
clone_size: many
cdr3_aa: CASSPRPETQYF
cdr3_nt: TGTGCCAGCAGCCCGAGGCCAGAGACCCAGTACTTC